The source of this T cell receptor (beta chain) is a study of T cell responses to AZD1222 COVID-19 vaccine. Notes on the study in general: Donors were mostly white British, more females; clonal diversity possibly underestimated.

The table came from immunoSEQ multiplex PCR; TCRdb's copy has only in-frame clones and leaves some out. The sample yields 200,000 or so clones, 88% seen once. Details on this clone: What it recognizes is unknown.

CDR1 is SGHNT and CDR2 is YYREEE in the germline V gene (reference sequence). V was trimmed by 0 bases and J by 1 base, leaving 7 bases between them. The CDR3 is made up of 14 amino acids. The V and J genes are TRBV5-4 and TRBJ1-2; D is unclear. The sequence came from an adult in good health. This material consisted of peripheral blood, taken on day 0 of AZD1222 vaccination. The CDR3 loop reads CASSLDQNNYGYTF. The CDR3 nucleotides read TGTGCCAGCAGCTTGGACCAAAATAACTATGGCTACACCTTC.